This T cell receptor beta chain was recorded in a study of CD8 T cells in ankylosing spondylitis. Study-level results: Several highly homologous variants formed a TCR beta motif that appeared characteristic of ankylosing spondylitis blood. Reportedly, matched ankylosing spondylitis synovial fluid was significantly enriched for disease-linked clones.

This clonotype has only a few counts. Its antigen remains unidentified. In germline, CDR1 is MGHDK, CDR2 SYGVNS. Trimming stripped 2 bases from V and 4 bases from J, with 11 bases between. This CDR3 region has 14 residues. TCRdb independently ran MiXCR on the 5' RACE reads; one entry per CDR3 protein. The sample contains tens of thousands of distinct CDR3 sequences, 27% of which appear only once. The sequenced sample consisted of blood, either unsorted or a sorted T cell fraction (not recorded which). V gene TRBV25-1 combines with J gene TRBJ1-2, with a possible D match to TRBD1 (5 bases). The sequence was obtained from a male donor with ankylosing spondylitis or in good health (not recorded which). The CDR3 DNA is TGTGCCAGCAGTGAAAGCGGGACGGCCTATGGCTACACCTTC. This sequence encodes CASSESGTAYGYTF.